The clone carrying this T cell receptor (beta chain) was detected ten times or more. No antigen is known for it. The entry originates in a study of molecular identifiers for immune sequencing clone quantification. General observations from the study: In a background of around 970,000 naive cells, spiked Jurkat TCR RNA from one cell was reportedly detectable.

As previously described, bulk TCR libraries were made using listed TCR primers. Each CDR3 protein gets one entry after TCRdb re-called the PCR reads with MiXCR. The sample shows about 320,000 distinct CDR3 sequences, 24% of them seen only once. Sequencing used naive CD8+ T cells from blood, with Jurkat cell RNA spiked in. Subset defined: FACS-sorted CD8+CD4-CCR7+CD45RA+ naive T cells. This clonotype originated in a human donor in good health. Some libraries in this study had Jurkat cell RNA spiked in.

CDR3 protein: CASSYGTLQETQYF. The CDR3 bases are TGTGCCAGCAGTTACGGGACTCTCCAAGAGACCCAGTACTTC. This chain joins TRBV6-2 or TRBV6-3 and TRBJ2-5; D may be TRBD2 (6 bases). Trimming removed 2 bases from V and 1 base from J, with 8 bases in between. The CDR3 consists of 14 residues. Germline V lookup: CDR1 MNHEY, CDR2 SVGEGT.